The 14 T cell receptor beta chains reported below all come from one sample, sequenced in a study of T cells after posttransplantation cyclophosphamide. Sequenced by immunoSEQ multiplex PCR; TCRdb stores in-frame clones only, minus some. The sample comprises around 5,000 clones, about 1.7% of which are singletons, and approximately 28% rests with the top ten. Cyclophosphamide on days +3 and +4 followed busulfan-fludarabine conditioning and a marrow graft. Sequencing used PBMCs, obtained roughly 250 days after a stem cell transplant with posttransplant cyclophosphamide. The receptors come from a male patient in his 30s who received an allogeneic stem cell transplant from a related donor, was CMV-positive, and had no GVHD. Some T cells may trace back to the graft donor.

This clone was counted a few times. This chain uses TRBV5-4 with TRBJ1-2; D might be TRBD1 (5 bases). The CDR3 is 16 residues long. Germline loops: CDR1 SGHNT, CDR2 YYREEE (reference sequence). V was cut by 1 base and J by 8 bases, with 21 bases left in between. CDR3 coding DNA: TGTGCCAGCAGCTTGAAGTTTCCTGGGGGGGGAAGGGGCTACACCTTC. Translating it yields CASSLKFPGGGRGYTF.

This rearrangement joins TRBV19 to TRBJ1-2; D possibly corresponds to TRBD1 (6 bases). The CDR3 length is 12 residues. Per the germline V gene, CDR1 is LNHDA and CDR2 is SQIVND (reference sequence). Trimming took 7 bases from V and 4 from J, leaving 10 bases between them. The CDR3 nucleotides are TGTGCCAGTACGGACAGTTTCTATGGCTACACCTTC. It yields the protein CASTDSFYGYTF.

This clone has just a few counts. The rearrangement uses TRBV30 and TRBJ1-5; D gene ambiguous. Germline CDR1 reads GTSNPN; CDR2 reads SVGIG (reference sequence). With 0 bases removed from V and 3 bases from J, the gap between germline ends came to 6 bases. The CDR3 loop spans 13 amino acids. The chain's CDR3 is CAWSVRDNQPQHF. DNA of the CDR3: TGTGCCTGGAGTGTACGAGACAATCAGCCCCAGCATTTT.

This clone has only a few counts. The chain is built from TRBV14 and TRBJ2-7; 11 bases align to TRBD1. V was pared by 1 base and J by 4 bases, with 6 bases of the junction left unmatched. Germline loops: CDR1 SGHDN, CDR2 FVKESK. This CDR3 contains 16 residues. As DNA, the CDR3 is TGTGCCAGCAGCCAAGCGTCGGACAGGGGGCTGTACGAGCAGTACTTC. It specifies CASSQASDRGLYEQYF.

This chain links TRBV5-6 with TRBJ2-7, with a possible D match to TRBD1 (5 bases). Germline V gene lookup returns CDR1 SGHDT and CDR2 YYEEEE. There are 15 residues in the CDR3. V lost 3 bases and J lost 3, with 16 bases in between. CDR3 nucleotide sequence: TGTGCCAGCAGCTACTTCAAGACAGTATACTACGAGCAGTACTTC. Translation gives CASSYFKTVYYEQYF.

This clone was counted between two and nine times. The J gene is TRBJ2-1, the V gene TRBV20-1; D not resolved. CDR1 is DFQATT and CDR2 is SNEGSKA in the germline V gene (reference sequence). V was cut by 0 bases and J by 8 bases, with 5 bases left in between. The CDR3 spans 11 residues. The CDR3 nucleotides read TGCAGTGCTAGAGATAATTATGAGCAGTTCTTC. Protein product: CSARDNYEQFF.

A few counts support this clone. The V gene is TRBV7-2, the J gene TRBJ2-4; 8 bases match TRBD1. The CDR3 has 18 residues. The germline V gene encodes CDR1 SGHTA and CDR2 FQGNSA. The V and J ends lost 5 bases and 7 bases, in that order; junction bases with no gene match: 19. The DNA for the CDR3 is TGTGCCAGCAGCCTAAGTCGGCCCGGGGTCCACAGGGGGAACATTCAGTACTTC. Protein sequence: CASSLSRPGVHRGNIQYF.

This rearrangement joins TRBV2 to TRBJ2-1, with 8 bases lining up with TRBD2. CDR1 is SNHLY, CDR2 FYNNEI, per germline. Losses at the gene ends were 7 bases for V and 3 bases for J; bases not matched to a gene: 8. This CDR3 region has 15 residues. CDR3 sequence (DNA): TGTGCCAGCAAATCGGTCGGGGGGGGCTACAATGAGCAGTTCTTC. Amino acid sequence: CASKSVGGGYNEQFF. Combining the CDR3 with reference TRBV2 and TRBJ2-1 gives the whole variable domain EPEVTQTPSHQVTQMGQEVILRCVPISNHLYFYWYRQILGQKVEFLVSFYNNEISEKSEIFDDQFSVERPDGSNFTLKIRSTKLEDSAMYFCASKSVGGGYNEQFFGPGTRLTVL.

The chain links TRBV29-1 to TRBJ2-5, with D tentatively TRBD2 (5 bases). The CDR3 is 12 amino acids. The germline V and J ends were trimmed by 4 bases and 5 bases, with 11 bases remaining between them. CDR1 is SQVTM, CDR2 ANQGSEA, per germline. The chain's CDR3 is CSVVIRGETQYF. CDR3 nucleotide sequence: TGCAGCGTTGTCATCCGGGGTGAGACCCAGTACTTC.

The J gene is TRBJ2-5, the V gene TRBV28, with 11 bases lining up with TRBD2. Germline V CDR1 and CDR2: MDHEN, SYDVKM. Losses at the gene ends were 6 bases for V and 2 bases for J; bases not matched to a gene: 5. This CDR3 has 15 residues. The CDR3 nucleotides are TGTGCCAGCAGGCTAGCGGGAGGACCTCAAGAGACCCAGTACTTC. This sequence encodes CASRLAGGPQETQYF.

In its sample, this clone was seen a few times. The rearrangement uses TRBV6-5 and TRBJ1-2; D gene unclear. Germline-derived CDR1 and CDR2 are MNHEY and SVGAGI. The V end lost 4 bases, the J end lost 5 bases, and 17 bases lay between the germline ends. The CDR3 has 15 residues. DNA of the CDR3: TGTGCCAGCAGTTCCCTTGGGGAGCCCGGGTATGGCTACACCTTC. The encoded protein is CASSSLGEPGYGYTF.

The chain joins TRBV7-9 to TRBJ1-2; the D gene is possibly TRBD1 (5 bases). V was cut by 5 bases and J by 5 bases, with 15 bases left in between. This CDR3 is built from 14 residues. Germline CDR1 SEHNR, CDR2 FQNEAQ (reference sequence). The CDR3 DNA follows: TGTGCCAGCAGCCCGCAGCAGGGAAGGTATGGCTACACCTTC. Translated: CASSPQQGRYGYTF. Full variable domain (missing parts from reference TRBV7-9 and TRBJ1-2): DTGVSQNPRHKITKRGQNVTFRCDPISEHNRLYWYRQTLGQGPEFLTYFQNEAQLEKSRLLSDRFSAERPKGSFSTLEIQRTEQGDSAMYLCASSPQQGRYGYTFGSGTRLTVV.

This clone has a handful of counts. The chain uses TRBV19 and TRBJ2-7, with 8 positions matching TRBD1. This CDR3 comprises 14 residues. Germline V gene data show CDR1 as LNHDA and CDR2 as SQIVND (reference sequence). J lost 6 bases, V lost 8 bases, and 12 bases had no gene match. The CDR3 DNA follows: TGTGCCAGTTCCCCGGACAGGGTAAAACGCGAGCAGTACTTC. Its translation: CASSPDRVKREQYF.

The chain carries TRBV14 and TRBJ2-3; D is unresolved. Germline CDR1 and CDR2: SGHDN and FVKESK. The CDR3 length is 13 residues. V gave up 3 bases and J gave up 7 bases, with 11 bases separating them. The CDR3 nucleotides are TGTGCCAGCAGCCAGAGAGGCCGGTATACGCAGTATTTT. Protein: CASSQRGRYTQYF.